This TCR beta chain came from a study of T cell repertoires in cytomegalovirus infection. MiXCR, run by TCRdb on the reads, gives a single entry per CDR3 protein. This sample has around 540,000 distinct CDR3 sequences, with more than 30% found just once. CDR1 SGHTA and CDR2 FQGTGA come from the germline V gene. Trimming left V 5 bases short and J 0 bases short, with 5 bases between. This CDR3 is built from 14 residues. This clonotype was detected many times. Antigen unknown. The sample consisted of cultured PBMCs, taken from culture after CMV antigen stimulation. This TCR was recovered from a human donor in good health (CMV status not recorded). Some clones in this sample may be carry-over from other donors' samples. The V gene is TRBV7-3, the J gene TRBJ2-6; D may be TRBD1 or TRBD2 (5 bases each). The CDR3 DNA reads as TGTGCCAGCAGCGGGGGCTCTGGGGCCAACGTCCTGACTTTC. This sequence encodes CASSGGSGANVLTF.